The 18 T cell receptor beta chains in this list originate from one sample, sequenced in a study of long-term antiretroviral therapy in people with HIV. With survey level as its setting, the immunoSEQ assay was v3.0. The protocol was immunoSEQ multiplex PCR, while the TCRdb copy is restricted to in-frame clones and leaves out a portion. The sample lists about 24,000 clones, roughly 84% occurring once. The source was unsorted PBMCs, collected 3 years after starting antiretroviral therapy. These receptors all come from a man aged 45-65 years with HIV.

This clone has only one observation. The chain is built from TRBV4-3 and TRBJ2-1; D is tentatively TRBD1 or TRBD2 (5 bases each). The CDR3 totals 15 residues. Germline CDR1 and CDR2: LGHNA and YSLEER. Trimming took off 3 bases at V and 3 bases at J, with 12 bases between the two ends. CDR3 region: CASSQTAALYNEQFF. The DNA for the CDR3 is TGCGCCAGCAGCCAGACAGCGGCCCTCTACAATGAGCAGTTCTTC.

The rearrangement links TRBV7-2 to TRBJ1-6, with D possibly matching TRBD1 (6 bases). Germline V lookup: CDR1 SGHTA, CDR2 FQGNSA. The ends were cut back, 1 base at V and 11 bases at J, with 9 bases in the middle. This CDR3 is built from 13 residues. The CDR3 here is CASSLGRGTPLHF. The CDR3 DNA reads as TGTGCCAGCAGCTTAGGCAGGGGTACACCCCTCCACTTT.

This chain's CDR3 is CASSVRGGYEQYF. CDR3 nucleotides: TGTGCCAGCAGTGTTAGAGGGGGCTACGAGCAGTACTTC. This sequence joins TRBV6-1 and TRBJ2-7; D perhaps matches TRBD1 (6 bases). The CDR3 contains 13 residues. The V and J ends lost 4 bases and 3 bases respectively, with 10 bases between them. Germline V CDR1 and CDR2: MNHNS, SASEGT.

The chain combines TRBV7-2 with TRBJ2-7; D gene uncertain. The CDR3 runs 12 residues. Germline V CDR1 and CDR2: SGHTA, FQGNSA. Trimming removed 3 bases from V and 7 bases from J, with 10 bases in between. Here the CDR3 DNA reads TGTGCCAGCAGCTTTGACCGCGTTGAGCAGTACTTC. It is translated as CASSFDRVEQYF.

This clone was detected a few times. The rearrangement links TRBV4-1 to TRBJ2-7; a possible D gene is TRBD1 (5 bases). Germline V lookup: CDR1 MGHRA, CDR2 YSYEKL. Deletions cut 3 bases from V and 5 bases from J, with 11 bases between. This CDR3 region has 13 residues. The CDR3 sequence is CASSQGRADEQYF. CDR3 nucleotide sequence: TGCGCCAGCAGCCAGGGCAGGGCTGACGAGCAGTACTTC.

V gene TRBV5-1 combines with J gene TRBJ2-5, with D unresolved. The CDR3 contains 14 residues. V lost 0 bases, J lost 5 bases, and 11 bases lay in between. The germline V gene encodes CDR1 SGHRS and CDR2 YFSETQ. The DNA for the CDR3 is TGCGCCAGCAGCTTGGGGCTAGATAGGGAGACCCAGTACTTC. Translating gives CASSLGLDRETQYF.

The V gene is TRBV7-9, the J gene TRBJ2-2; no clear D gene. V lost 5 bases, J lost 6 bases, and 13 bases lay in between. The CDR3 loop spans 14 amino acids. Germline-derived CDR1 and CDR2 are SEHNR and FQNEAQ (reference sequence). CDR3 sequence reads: CASSLYTKPGELFF. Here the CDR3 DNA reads TGTGCCAGCAGCCTCTACACAAAGCCCGGGGAGCTGTTTTTT.

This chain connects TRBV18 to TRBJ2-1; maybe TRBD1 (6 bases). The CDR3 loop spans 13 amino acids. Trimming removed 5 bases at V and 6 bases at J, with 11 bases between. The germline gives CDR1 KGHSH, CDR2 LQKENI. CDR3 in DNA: TGTGCCAGCTCAAATAACAGGGCCAATGAGCAGTTCTTC. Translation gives CASSNNRANEQFF.

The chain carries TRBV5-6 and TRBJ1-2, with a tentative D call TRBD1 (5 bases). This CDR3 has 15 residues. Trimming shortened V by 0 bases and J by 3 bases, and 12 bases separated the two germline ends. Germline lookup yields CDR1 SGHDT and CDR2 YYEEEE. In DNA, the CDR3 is TGTGCCAGCAGCTTGGTGGATGGGGGGTACTATGGCTACACCTTC. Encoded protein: CASSLVDGGYYGYTF.

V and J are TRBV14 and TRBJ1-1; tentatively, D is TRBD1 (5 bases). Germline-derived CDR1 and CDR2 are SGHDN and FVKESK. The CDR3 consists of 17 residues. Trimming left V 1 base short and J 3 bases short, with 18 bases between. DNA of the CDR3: TGTGCCAGCAGCCAAGGATTGGGGTGGGGGAGAGACACTGAAGCTTTCTTT. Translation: CASSQGLGWGRDTEAFF.

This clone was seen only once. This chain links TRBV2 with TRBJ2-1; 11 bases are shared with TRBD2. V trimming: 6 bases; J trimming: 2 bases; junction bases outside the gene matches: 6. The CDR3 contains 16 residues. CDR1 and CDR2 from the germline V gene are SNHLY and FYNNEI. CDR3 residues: CASRLLAGGTYNEQFF. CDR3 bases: TGTGCCAGCAGGCTTCTAGCGGGGGGTACCTACAATGAGCAGTTCTTC.

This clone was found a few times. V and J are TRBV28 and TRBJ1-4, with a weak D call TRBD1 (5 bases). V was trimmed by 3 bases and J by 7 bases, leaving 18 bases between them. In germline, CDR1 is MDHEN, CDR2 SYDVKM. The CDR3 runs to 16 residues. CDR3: CASSFRHGAWVEKLFF. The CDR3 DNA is TGTGCCAGCAGTTTTCGTCACGGGGCGTGGGTTGAAAAACTGTTTTTT.

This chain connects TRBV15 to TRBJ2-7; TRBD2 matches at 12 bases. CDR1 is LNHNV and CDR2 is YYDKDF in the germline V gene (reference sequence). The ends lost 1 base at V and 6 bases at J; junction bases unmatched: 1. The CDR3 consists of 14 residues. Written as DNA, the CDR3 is TGTGCCACCAGCAGAGCGGGACTAGCGGGCGAGCAGTACTTC. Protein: CATSRAGLAGEQYF.

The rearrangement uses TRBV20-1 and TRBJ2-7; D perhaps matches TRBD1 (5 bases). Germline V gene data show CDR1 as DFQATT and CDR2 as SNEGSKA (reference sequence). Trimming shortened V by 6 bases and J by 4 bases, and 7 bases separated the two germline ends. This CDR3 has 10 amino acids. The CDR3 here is CSAGEYEQYF. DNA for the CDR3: TGCAGTGCAGGGGAATACGAGCAGTACTTC.

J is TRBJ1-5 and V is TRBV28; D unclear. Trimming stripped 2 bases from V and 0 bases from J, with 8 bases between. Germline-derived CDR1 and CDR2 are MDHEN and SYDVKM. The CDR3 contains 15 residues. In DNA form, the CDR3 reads TGTGCCAGCAGTTTAGAAGGGTATAGCAATCAGCCCCAGCATTTT. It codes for CASSLEGYSNQPQHF.

Here the CDR3 DNA reads TGTGCCATCAGTGAGTATAGCGGGAAGGCAGATACGCAGTATTTT. It is translated as CAISEYSGKADTQYF. The V and J genes are TRBV10-3 and TRBJ2-3; 8 nucleotides agree with TRBD2. The trim removed 1 base at V and 4 bases at J, leaving 4 bases unmatched. The CDR3 is 15 amino acids. Germline CDR1 is ENHRY and CDR2 is SYGVKD.

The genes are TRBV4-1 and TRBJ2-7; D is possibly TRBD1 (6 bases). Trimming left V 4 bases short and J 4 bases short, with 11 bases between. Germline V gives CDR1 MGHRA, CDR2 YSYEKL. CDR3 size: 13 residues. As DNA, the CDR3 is TGCGCCAGCAGCCCCACAGGGTTGTACGAGCAGTACTTC. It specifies CASSPTGLYEQYF.

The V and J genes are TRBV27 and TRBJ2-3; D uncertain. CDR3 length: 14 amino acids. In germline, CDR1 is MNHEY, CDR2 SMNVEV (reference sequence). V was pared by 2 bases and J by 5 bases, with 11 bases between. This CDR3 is CASSLGRFRDTQYF. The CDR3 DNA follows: TGTGCCAGCAGTTTAGGTCGGTTCAGAGATACGCAGTATTTT.